This T cell receptor (beta chain) derives from a study of blood T cells in healthy people across ages. Across the study: Template-switching capture recovered about one barcoded beta molecule per two T cells.

Germline loops: CDR1 SGHTA, CDR2 FQGNSA. CDR3 length: 17 residues. The ends lost 2 bases at V and 2 bases at J; junction bases unmatched: 6. PCR was performed a second time for about 7 to 11 cycles using a sample-barcoded 5' primer and a J-beta primer mix. Each cDNA molecule was tagged by a template-switch adaptor with 12 random nucleotides. Using its own MiXCR run on the 5' RACE reads, TCRdb lists one record per CDR3 protein. The repertoire has 1.5 million or so distinct CDR3 sequences, about 42% of them found once; the top ten carry about 3.8%. General study findings and limits: Per million T cells, TCR beta diversity dropped about linearly as age rose.

Per-sample PBMC isolation yielded at least 7 million cells. This clonotype showed up just a few times. What it recognizes is unknown. The TCR comes from a woman between 18 and 29 years old in good health. Sample: blood. This chain connects TRBV7-2 to TRBJ2-3; 11 nucleotides line up with TRBD2. CDR3 sequence: CASSLPLAGGITDTQYF. The CDR3, as DNA: TGTGCCAGCAGCTTACCCCTAGCGGGGGGAATCACAGATACGCAGTATTTT.